These 16 T cell receptor beta chains were sequenced from one sample in a study of lymphopenia after photon versus proton radiotherapy (dated by TCRdb to the late 2010s). The library was prepared using the immunoSEQ multiplex PCR assay. Imported from immuneACCESS, the table was reduced by TCRdb to in-frame sequences with V and J called. These copies leave out some clones; in studies compared against another copy, an unresolved V gene accounts for under half, and the cause of the remainder is not known. Recorded for this sample are 37,000 or so clones; roughly 84% of them occurred a single time. The top ten constitute 10% of the sample. The material sequenced was peripheral blood, taken from a patient treated with proton-based radiotherapy. All receptors derive from a woman between 65 and 79 years old with pancreatic cancer. Some clones in this sample may be carry-over from other donors' samples.

This rearrangement joins TRBV23-1 to TRBJ1-3; 9 nucleotides align to TRBD1. TRBV23-1 is an open reading frame whose function is uncertain. This CDR3 spans 16 amino acids. The J segment lost 3 bases and the V segment lost 3 bases, leaving 6 bases of the junction unmatched. The CDR3 bases are TGCGCCAGCAGTCAGCAGATGGACAGGGGTGGAAACACCATATATTTT. Its protein product is CASSQQMDRGGNTIYF.

J is TRBJ1-2 and V is TRBV28, with TRBD1 matching 8 bases. The CDR3 runs 17 residues. V lost 3 bases to trimming and J lost 0 bases; unmatched junction nucleotides: 9. Germline V gives CDR1 MDHEN, CDR2 SYDVKM. The CDR3 is CASSFPRGRGSNYGYTF. CDR3 DNA: TGTGCCAGCAGTTTCCCCAGGGGGCGCGGGTCTAACTATGGCTACACCTTC.

A remark on this clone: Its ends do not fully match the called genes, so a read error is possible. The rearrangement uses TRBV13 and TRBJ2-7; TRBD1 agrees at 8 bases. Germline-derived CDR1 and CDR2 are PRHDT and FYEKMQ (reference sequence). The CDR3 sequence is 14 residues long. The CDR3 sequence: CASSVGQGAYEQYF. The DNA for the CDR3 is TGTGCCAGCAGCGTAGGACAGGGAGCCTACGAGCAGTACTTC.

The V call is TRBV2, the J call TRBJ2-5; D possibly corresponds to TRBD2 (6 bases). Germline V gives CDR1 SNHLY, CDR2 FYNNEI. V was pared by 2 bases and J by 3 bases, with 10 bases between. The CDR3 extends over 14 amino acids. For the CDR3, the DNA is TGTGCCAGCAGTGAACTCGCTAGCGAAGAGACCCAGTACTTC. It codes for CASSELASEETQYF.

The V call is TRBV7-9, the J call TRBJ2-7; D gene ambiguous. Germline V CDR1 and CDR2: SEHNR, FQNEAQ (reference sequence). The germline V and J ends were trimmed by 1 base and 10 bases, with 14 bases remaining between them. This CDR3 comprises 13 residues. The CDR3 DNA is TGTGCCAGCAGCTTAGAAATGGCGAACCCCCAGTACTTC. As protein: CASSLEMANPQYF.

The rearrangement joins TRBV9 to TRBJ2-2; no clear D. Trimming shortened V by 1 base and J by 1 base, and 8 bases separated the two germline ends. Germline V lookup: CDR1 SGDLS, CDR2 YYNGEE. This CDR3 has 15 residues. For the CDR3, the DNA is TGTGCCAGCAGCGTACGTGATGGGAACACCGGGGAGCTGTTTTTT. Encoded protein: CASSVRDGNTGELFF.

The gene calls are TRBV7-9 and TRBJ1-1; D not certain. Looked up from germline, CDR1 is SEHNR and CDR2 is FQNEAQ (reference sequence). The CDR3 has 14 residues. V was shortened by 5 bases and J by 1 base, with 11 bases between the two germline ends. DNA of the CDR3: TGTGCCAGCAGCCCCATGGGAGGGAACACTGAAGCTTTCTTT. Translated: CASSPMGGNTEAFF. Based on the CDR3 plus reference TRBV7-9 and TRBJ1-1, the full variable domain is DTGVSQNPRHKITKRGQNVTFRCDPISEHNRLYWYRQTLGQGPEFLTYFQNEAQLEKSRLLSDRFSAERPKGSFSTLEIQRTEQGDSAMYLCASSPMGGNTEAFFGQGTRLTVV.

This chain links TRBV28 with TRBJ1-2; 9 nucleotides align to TRBD1. The CDR3 is 14 amino acids. Germline CDR1 and CDR2: MDHEN and SYDVKM. Trimming removed 4 bases from V and 5 bases from J; junction bases left unmatched: 5. CDR3 region: CASSSGQGKYGYTF. CDR3 bases: TGTGCCAGCAGTTCCGGACAGGGGAAATATGGCTACACCTTC.

The chain is built from TRBV10-1 and TRBJ1-1; D gene ambiguous. The CDR3 length is 13 residues. Germline V gene data show CDR1 as WNHNN and CDR2 as SYGVQD (reference sequence). V lost 5 bases and J 0 bases, leaving 7 bases between the germline ends. As DNA, the CDR3 is TGCGCCAGCAGTTCGTCGATGAACACTGAAGCTTTCTTT. Protein: CASSSSMNTEAFF.

The V and J genes are TRBV19 and TRBJ1-1, with D tentatively TRBD1 (5 bases). Trimming stripped 4 bases from V and 4 bases from J, with 16 bases between. Germline loops: CDR1 LNHDA, CDR2 SQIVND (reference sequence). The CDR3 is made up of 15 amino acids. CDR3 protein: CASSTGLGWGTEAFF. The CDR3, as DNA: TGTGCCAGTAGTACAGGGTTGGGCTGGGGCACTGAAGCTTTCTTT. The complete variable domain, with remaining parts taken from reference TRBV19 and TRBJ1-1, reads DGGITQSPKYLFRKEGQNVTLSCEQNLNHDAMYWYRQDPGQGLRLIYYSQIVNDFQKGDIAEGYSVSREKKESFPLTVTSAQKNPTAFYLCASSTGLGWGTEAFFGQGTRLTVV.

The chain employs TRBV19 and TRBJ1-4; D uncertain. Germline V gene sequence: CDR1 LNHDA, CDR2 SQIVND (reference sequence). The CDR3 totals 15 residues. The V end lost 10 bases, the J end lost 5 bases, and 20 bases lay between the germline ends. CDR3 nucleotides: TGTGCCACTTCAATTGACACACGGATAAATGAAAAACTGTTTTTT. It specifies CATSIDTRINEKLFF.

V usage is TRBV6-1 and J usage is TRBJ2-3; D call uncertain. V lost 8 bases and J 2 bases, leaving 11 bases between the germline ends. The length of the CDR3 is 13 residues. Germline CDR1 is MNHNS and CDR2 is SASEGT. In DNA form, the CDR3 reads TGTGCCAGCCATGACCGATCCACAGATACGCAGTATTTT. Its protein is CASHDRSTDTQYF.

The chain couples TRBV18 to TRBJ1-4; 7 bases are shared with TRBD1. CDR1 is KGHSH, CDR2 LQKENI, per germline. CDR3 length: 16 residues. With 4 bases clipped from V and 1 base from J, the junction kept 6 bases outside the gene matches. The CDR3 nucleotides are TGTGCCAGCTCACTCAACAGACAGGGAACTAATGAAAAACTGTTTTTT. Protein sequence: CASSLNRQGTNEKLFF.

The chain has TRBV18 and TRBJ1-2, with D perhaps TRBD1 (5 bases). Germline-derived CDR1 and CDR2 are KGHSH and LQKENI. The CDR3 extends over 11 amino acids. The V end lost 6 bases, the J end lost 6 bases, and 8 bases lay between the germline ends. The CDR3 is CASSEGDGYTF. CDR3 sequence (DNA): TGTGCCAGCTCGGAAGGGGATGGCTACACCTTC.

This clone has just one count. The V and J genes are TRBV15 and TRBJ2-3; no clear D gene. The germline gives CDR1 LNHNV, CDR2 YYDKDF (reference sequence). Trimming removed 0 bases at V and 2 bases at J, with 9 bases between. This CDR3 contains 15 residues. The CDR3 loop reads CATSRERLHTDTQYF. DNA for the CDR3: TGTGCCACCAGCAGAGAGAGACTGCACACAGATACGCAGTATTTT.

This rearrangement joins TRBV11-2 to TRBJ2-7; 10 bases are a match to TRBD2. CDR3 length: 19 residues. Germline trimming cut 0 bases from V and 0 bases from J; bases unmatched to any gene: 11. The germline gives CDR1 SGHAT, CDR2 FQNNGV. The CDR3 loop reads CASSLDLGLAETYSYEQYF. The CDR3 coding sequence is TGTGCCAGCAGCTTAGATCTAGGACTAGCGGAGACCTACTCCTACGAGCAGTACTTC.